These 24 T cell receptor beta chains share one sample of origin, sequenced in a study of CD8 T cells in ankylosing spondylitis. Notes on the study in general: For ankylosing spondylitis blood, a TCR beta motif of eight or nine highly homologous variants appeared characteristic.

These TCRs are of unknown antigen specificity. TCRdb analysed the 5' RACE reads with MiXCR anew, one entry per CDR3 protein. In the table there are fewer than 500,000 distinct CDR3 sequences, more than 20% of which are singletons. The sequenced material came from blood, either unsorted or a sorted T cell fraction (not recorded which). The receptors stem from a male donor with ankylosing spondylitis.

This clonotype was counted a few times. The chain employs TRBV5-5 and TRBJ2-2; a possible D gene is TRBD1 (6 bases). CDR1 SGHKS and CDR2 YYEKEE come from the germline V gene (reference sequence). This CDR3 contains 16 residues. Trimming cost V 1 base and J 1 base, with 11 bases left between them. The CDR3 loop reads CASSLWIQGNTGELFF. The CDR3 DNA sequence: TGTGCCAGCAGCTTGTGGATACAGGGGAACACCGGGGAGCTGTTTTTT.

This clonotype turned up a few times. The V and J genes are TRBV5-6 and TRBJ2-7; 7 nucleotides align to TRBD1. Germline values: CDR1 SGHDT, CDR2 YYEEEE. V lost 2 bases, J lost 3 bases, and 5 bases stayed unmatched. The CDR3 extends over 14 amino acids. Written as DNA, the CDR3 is TGTGCCAGCAGCTTCGACAGGGTGGGCTACGAGCAGTACTTC. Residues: CASSFDRVGYEQYF. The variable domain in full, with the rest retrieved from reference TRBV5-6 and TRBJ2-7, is DAGVTQSPTHLIKTRGQQVTLRCSPKSGHDTVSWYQQALGQGPQFIFQYYEEEERQRGNFPDRFSGHQFPNYSSELNVNALLLGDSALYLCASSFDRVGYEQYFGPGTRLTVT.

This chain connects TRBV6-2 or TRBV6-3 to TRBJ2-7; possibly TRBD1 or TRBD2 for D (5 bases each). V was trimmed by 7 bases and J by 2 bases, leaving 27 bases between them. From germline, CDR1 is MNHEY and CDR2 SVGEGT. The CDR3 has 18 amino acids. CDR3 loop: CASINLPTRDPTAYEQYF. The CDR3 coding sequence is TGTGCCAGCATTAATTTACCTACGAGGGACCCAACAGCCTACGAGCAGTACTTC.

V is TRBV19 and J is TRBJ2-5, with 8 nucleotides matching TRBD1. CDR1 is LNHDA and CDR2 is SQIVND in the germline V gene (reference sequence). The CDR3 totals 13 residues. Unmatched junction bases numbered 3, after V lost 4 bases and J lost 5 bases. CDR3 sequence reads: CASSRTGLETQYF. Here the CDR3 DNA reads TGTGCCAGTAGTAGGACAGGGCTGGAGACCCAGTACTTC.

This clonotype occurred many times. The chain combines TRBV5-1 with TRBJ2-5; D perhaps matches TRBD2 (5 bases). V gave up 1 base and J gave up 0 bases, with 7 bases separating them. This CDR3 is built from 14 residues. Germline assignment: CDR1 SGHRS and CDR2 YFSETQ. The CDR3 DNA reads TGCGCCAGCAGCTTGACCGGGAACCAAGAGACCCAGTACTTC. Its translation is CASSLTGNQETQYF.

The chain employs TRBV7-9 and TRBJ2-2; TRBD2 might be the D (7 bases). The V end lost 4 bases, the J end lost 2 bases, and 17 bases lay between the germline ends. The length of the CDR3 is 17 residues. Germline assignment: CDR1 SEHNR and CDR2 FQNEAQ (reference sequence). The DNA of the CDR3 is TGTGCCAGCAGCTCTCCATCTGGCGGGGGCAACACCGGGGAGCTGTTTTTT. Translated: CASSSPSGGGNTGELFF.

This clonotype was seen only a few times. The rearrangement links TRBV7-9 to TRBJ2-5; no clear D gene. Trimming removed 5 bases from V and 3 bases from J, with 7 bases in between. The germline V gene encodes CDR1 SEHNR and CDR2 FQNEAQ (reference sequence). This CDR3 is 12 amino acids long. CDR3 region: CASSQNKETQYF. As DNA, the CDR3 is TGTGCCAGCAGCCAAAATAAAGAGACCCAGTACTTC.

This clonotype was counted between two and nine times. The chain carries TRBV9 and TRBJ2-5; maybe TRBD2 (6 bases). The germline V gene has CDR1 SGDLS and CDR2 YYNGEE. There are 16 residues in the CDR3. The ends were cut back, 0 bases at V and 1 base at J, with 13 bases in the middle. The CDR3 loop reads CASSVGSSVRQETQYF. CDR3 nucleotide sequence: TGTGCCAGCAGCGTAGGTTCTAGCGTCCGCCAAGAGACCCAGTACTTC.

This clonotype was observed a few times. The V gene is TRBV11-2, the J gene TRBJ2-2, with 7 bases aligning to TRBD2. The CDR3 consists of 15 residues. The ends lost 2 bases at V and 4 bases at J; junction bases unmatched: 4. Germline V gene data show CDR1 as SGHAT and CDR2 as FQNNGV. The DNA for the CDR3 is TGTGCCAGCAGCTTAAGTAGCGGGCGCACCGGGGAGCTGTTTTTT. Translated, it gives CASSLSSGRTGELFF.

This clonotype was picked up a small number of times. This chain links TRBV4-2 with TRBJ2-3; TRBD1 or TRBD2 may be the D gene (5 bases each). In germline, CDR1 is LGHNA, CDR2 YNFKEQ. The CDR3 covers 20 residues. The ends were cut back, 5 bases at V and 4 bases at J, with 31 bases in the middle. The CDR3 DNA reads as TGTGCCAGCAGCGCGCCTTGGGGTCCGGGACCAAACGTGTGGGCAGATACGCAGTATTTT. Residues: CASSAPWGPGPNVWADTQYF.

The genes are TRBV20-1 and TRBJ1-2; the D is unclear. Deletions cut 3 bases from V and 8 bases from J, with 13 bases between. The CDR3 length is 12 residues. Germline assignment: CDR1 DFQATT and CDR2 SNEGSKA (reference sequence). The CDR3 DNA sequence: TGCAGTGCTAGCCGATTGACTGAAGGCTACACCTTC. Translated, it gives CSASRLTEGYTF.

In DNA, the CDR3 is TGCAGTGCTAGTGGAGTGTATGGCACAGATACGCAGTATTTT. This encodes CSASGVYGTDTQYF. The V and J genes are TRBV20-1 and TRBJ2-3; no definite D call. V shed 3 bases and J shed 1 base, with 11 bases lying between them. CDR3 length: 14 residues. CDR1 and CDR2 from the germline V gene are DFQATT and SNEGSKA (reference sequence).

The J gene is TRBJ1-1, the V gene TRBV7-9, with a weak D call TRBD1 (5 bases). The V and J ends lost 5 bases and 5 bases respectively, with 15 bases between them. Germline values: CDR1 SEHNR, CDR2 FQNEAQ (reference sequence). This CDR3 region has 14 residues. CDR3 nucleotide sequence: TGTGCCAGCAGCCAGGGAGCAGTGAGGACTGAAGCTTTCTTT. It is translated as CASSQGAVRTEAFF.

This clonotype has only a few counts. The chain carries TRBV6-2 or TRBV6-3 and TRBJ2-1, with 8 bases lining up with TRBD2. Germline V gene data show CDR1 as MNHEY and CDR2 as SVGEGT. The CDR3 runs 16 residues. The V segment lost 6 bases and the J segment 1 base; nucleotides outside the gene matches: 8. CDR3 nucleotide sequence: TGTGCCAGCAGCCCCGGGGTAGCGGGATCCTACAATGAGCAGTTCTTC. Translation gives CASSPGVAGSYNEQFF.

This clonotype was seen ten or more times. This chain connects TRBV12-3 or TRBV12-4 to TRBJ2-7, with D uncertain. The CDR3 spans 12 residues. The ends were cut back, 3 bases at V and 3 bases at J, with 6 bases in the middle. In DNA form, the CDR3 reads TGTGCCAGCAGTTTGCCCTACTACGAGCAGTACTTC. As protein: CASSLPYYEQYF.

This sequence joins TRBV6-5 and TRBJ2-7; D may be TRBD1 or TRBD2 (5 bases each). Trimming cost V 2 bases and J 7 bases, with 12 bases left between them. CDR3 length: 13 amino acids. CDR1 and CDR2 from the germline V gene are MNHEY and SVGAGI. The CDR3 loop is CASSYEGPREQYF. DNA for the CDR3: TGTGCCAGCAGTTACGAGGGGCCAAGGGAGCAGTACTTC.

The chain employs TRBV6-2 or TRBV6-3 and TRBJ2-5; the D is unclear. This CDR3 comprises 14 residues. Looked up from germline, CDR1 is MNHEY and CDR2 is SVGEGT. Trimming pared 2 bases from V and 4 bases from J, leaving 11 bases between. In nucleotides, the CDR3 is TGTGCCAGCAGTTACCTCATCCCAGGAGAGACCCAGTACTTC. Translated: CASSYLIPGETQYF.

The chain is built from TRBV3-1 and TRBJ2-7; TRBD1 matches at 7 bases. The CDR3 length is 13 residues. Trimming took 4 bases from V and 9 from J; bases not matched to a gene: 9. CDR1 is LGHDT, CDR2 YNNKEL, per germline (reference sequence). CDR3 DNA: TGTGCCAGCAGCCCCGGGACAGTCGGTAGGCAGTACTTC. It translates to CASSPGTVGRQYF.

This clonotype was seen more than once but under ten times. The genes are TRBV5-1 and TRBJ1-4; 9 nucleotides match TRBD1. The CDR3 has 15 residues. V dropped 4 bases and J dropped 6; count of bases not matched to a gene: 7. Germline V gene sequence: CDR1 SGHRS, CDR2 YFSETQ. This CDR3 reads CASSHGQGRDEKLFF. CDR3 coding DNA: TGCGCCAGCAGCCATGGACAGGGGAGGGATGAAAAACTGTTTTTT. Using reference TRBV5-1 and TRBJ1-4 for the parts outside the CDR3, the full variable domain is KAGVTQTPRYLIKTRGQQVTLSCSPISGHRSVSWYQQTPGQGLQFLFEYFSETQRNKGNFPGRFSGRQFSNSRSEMNVSTLELGDSALYLCASSHGQGRDEKLFFGSGTQLSVL.

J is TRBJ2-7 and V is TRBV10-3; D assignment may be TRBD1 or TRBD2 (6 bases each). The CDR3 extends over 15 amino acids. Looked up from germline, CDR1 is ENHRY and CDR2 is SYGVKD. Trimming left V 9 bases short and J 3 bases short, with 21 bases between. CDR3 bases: TGTGCCATACTGCCCGGGGGCGGAACCTTCTACGAGCAGTACTTC. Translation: CAILPGGGTFYEQYF.

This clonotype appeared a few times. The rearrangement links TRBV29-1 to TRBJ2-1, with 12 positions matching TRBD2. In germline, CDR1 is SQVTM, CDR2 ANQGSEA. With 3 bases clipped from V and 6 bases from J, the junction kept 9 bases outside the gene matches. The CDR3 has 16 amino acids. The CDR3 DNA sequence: TGCAGCGTTGACCGACCCACTAGCGGGAGGCCCAATGAGCAGTTCTTC. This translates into CSVDRPTSGRPNEQFF.

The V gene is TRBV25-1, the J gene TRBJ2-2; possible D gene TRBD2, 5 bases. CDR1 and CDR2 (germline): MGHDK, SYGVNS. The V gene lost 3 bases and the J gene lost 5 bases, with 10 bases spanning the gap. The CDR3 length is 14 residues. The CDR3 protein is CASSEYWETGELFF. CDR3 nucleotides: TGTGCCAGCAGTGAGTACTGGGAGACCGGGGAGCTGTTTTTT.

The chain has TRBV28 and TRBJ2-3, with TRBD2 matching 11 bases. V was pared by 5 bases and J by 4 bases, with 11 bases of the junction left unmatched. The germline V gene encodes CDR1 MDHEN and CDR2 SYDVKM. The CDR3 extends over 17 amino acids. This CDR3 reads CASSPTSGSFSADTQYF. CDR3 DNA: TGTGCCAGCAGTCCCACTAGCGGGAGTTTCAGTGCAGATACGCAGTATTTT.

The CDR3 loop is CSARGVEIGLAGGQGTGELFF. DNA for the CDR3: TGCAGTGCTAGAGGTGTCGAGATAGGACTAGCGGGAGGGCAAGGCACCGGGGAGCTGTTTTTT. The chain recombines TRBV20-1 with TRBJ2-2; 15 bases are a match to TRBD2. The germline V gene has CDR1 DFQATT and CDR2 SNEGSKA (reference sequence). This CDR3 has 21 amino acids. V was clipped by 1 base and J by 4 bases; unmatched bases: 16.